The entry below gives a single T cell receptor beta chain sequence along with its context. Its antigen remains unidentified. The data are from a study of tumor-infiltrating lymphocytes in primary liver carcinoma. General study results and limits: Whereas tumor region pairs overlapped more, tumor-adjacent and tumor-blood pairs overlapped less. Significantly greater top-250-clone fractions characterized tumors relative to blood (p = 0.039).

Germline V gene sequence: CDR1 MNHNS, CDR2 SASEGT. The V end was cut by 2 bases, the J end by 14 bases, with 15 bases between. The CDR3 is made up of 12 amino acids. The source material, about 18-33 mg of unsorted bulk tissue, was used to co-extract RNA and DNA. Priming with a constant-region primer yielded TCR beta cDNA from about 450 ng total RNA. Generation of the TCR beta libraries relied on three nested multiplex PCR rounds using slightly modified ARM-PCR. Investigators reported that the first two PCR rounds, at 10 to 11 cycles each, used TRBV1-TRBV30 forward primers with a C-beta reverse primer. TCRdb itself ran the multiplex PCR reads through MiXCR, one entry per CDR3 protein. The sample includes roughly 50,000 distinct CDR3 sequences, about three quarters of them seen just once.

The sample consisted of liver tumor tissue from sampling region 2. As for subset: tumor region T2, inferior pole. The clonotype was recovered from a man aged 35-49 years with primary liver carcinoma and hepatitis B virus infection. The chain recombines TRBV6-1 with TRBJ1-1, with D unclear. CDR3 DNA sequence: TGTGCCAGCAGTGAACAGAACACTGAATCCTTCTTT. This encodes CASSEQNTESFF.